Listed here are 24 T cell receptor beta chains from one sample, sequenced in a study of T cell responses to AZD1222 COVID-19 vaccine. Produced via immunoSEQ multiplex PCR; TCRdb's table is partial and in-frame only. Here the sample spans some 100,000 clones, around 83% being singletons. The source material was peripheral blood, sampled on day 0 of AZD1222 vaccination. The origin of the receptors is an adult in good health.

A single count supports this clone. The V and J genes are TRBV18 and TRBJ2-3; 9 bases agree with TRBD2. V trimming: 4 bases; J trimming: 4 bases; junction bases outside the gene matches: 6. Germline V gene data show CDR1 as KGHSH and CDR2 as LQKENI. CDR3 length: 15 residues. The CDR3 DNA sequence: TGTGCCAGCTCACTCCTTGCGGGAGGGGCAGATACGCAGTATTTT. Protein sequence: CASSLLAGGADTQYF.

The rearrangement joins TRBV7-2 to TRBJ1-2; D perhaps matches TRBD1 (6 bases). Trimming took off 5 bases at V and 6 bases at J, with 19 bases between the two ends. The CDR3 has 15 residues. The germline V gene encodes CDR1 SGHTA and CDR2 FQGNSA. CDR3 amino acids: CASSVDYRALNGYTF. DNA of the CDR3: TGTGCCAGCAGCGTAGATTACAGGGCTCTGAATGGCTACACCTTC.

The rearrangement uses TRBV12-3 or TRBV12-4 and TRBJ2-7; D is ambiguous. Trimming removed 7 bases at V and 2 bases at J, with 9 bases between. The CDR3 is made up of 12 amino acids. In DNA form, the CDR3 reads TGTGCCAGCAAACGGGCTACCTACGAGCAGTACTTC. Translation: CASKRATYEQYF.

CDR3 loop: CAWTTPRRGTEAFF. The CDR3 nucleotides are TGTGCCTGGACTACTCCGAGGAGGGGGACTGAAGCTTTCTTT. V gene TRBV30 combines with J gene TRBJ1-1; a possible D gene is TRBD1 (6 bases). V shed 4 bases and J shed 5 bases, with 17 bases lying between them. The CDR3 has 14 amino acids. Germline values: CDR1 GTSNPN, CDR2 SVGIG (reference sequence).

The chain couples TRBV5-8 to TRBJ1-5; possibly TRBD1 for D (5 bases). Germline lookup yields CDR1 SGHTS and CDR2 YDEGEE. CDR3 length: 12 amino acids. V shed 4 bases and J shed 6 bases, with 8 bases lying between them. CDR3 bases: TGTGCCAGCAGCATGAGGGGTCAGCCCCAGCATTTT. Amino acid sequence: CASSMRGQPQHF.

As for this clone: An end of the junction differs from the germline gene, which may be a read error. Other DNA sequences in the sample encode the same CDR3. This sequence joins TRBV19 and TRBJ2-7; D not resolved. This CDR3 spans 14 amino acids. Germline values: CDR1 LNHDA, CDR2 SQIVND (reference sequence). The CDR3 coding sequence is TGTGCTAGTAGTATTGGGCAGGCCTCCTACGAGCAGTACTTC. This gives the protein CASSIGQASYEQYF.

The chain couples TRBV7-9 to TRBJ1-1; 7 bases are a match to TRBD1. The junction had 10 bases not matched to a gene; V was cut back by 4 bases and J by 8 bases. The germline V gene encodes CDR1 SEHNR and CDR2 FQNEAQ (reference sequence). The CDR3 spans 14 residues. The CDR3, as DNA: TGTGCCAGCAGCTCTAGACAGGGCGGTATAGAAGCTTTCTTT. Protein product: CASSSRQGGIEAFF.

CDR3 loop: CSVRWGNRETQYF. Here the CDR3 DNA reads TGCAGCGTTCGGTGGGGGAATCGGGAGACCCAGTACTTC. The chain combines TRBV29-1 with TRBJ2-5; D is tentatively TRBD1 or TRBD2 (5 bases each). Germline CDR1 and CDR2: SQVTM and ANQGSEA. V was clipped by 5 bases and J by 5 bases, with 15 bases between them. This CDR3 has 13 amino acids.

This clone occurred a few times. This rearrangement joins TRBV28 to TRBJ1-1; no reliable D call. The CDR3 runs to 15 residues. Germline CDR1 reads MDHEN; CDR2 reads SYDVKM. Trimming shortened V by 3 bases and J by 2 bases, and 13 bases separated the two germline ends. CDR3 loop: CASSLQQMRNTEAFF. The DNA for the CDR3 is TGTGCCAGCAGTTTGCAACAGATGAGAAACACTGAAGCTTTCTTT.

This chain connects TRBV3-1 (or the pseudogene TRBV3-2) to TRBJ2-7, with no clear D. V lost 4 bases and J lost 1, with 2 bases in between. The germline gives CDR1 LGHDT, CDR2 YNNKEL (reference sequence). The CDR3 extends over 11 amino acids. CDR3 bases: TGTGCCAGCAGCCGATCCTACGAGCAGTACTTC. As protein: CASSRSYEQYF.

This chain uses TRBV27 with TRBJ1-1; 10 nucleotides match TRBD1. Germline assignment: CDR1 MNHEY and CDR2 SMNVEV (reference sequence). The CDR3 has 13 residues. The trim removed 3 bases at V and 11 bases at J, leaving 6 bases unmatched. The CDR3 spells CASSFGTGVRAFF. The CDR3 bases are TGTGCCAGCAGTTTCGGGACAGGGGTGCGTGCTTTCTTT.

This chain links TRBV28 with TRBJ2-5; no clear D gene. Germline CDR1 MDHEN, CDR2 SYDVKM. The CDR3 spans 14 residues. V was pared by 3 bases and J by 4 bases, with 12 bases between. The CDR3 reads CASSLVGQAETQYF. The CDR3 nucleotides are TGTGCCAGCAGTTTGGTAGGTCAAGCAGAGACCCAGTACTTC.

The sample holds one count of this clone. CDR3 DNA sequence: TGCGCCAGCAAGGGCCCGGTCGGTTTTCAGCCCCAGCATTTT. Amino acid sequence: CASKGPVGFQPQHF. The chain is built from TRBV10-1 and TRBJ1-5; D uncertain. With 7 bases removed from V and 6 bases from J, the gap between germline ends came to 16 bases. This CDR3 region has 14 residues. Germline V gene data show CDR1 as WNHNN and CDR2 as SYGVQD (reference sequence).

The chain has TRBV7-3 and TRBJ2-2, with a possible D match to TRBD2 (6 bases). Trimming cost V 6 bases and J 2 bases, with 22 bases left between them. Germline values: CDR1 SGHTA, CDR2 FQGTGA. This CDR3 contains 18 residues. CDR3 amino acids: CASSEFATGTYNTGELFF. The CDR3 DNA is TGTGCCAGCAGTGAATTCGCAACCGGGACTTATAACACCGGGGAGCTGTTTTTT.

The rearrangement uses TRBV27 and TRBJ1-5, with 8 positions matching TRBD1. The length of the CDR3 is 14 residues. With 6 bases clipped from V and 7 bases from J, the junction kept 8 bases outside the gene matches. Germline V gene sequence: CDR1 MNHEY, CDR2 SMNVEV (reference sequence). Here the CDR3 reads CASSPTGAWQPQHF. CDR3 in DNA: TGTGCCAGCAGCCCGACAGGGGCCTGGCAGCCCCAGCATTTT.

The J gene is TRBJ1-5, the V gene TRBV5-8; 10 nucleotides match TRBD1. The CDR3 sequence is 16 residues long. Unmatched junction bases numbered 13, after V lost 6 bases and J lost 7 bases. Germline-derived CDR1 and CDR2 are SGHTS and YDEGEE. The CDR3 DNA sequence: TGTGCCAGCACCATTCGGACAGGGGGGTTTGGCCAGCCCCAGCATTTT. Protein product: CASTIRTGGFGQPQHF.

The count of this clone is one. The rearrangement uses TRBV30 and TRBJ2-7, with TRBD1 identical over 8 bases. This CDR3 is built from 12 residues. V gave up 2 bases and J gave up 9 bases; unmatched junction bases: 6. CDR1 GTSNPN and CDR2 SVGIG come from the germline V gene (reference sequence). CDR3 loop: CAWSLDREGQYF. The CDR3 DNA follows: TGTGCCTGGAGTCTGGACAGGGAAGGGCAGTACTTC.

The chain joins TRBV18 to TRBJ1-2; 12 positions agree with TRBD1. Germline CDR1 and CDR2: KGHSH and LQKENI. The CDR3 runs 15 residues. V shed 3 bases, J shed 7 bases, and the junction held 6 bases outside the gene matches. This CDR3 is CASSPPGQGASGYTF. CDR3 nucleotides: TGTGCCAGCTCACCCCCGGGACAGGGGGCGTCTGGCTACACCTTC.

V is TRBV30 and J is TRBJ2-1; 14 nucleotides match TRBD2. The CDR3 extends over 15 amino acids. Losses at the gene ends were 3 bases for V and 6 bases for J; bases not matched to a gene: 4. Per germline, CDR1 GTSNPN and CDR2 SVGIG (reference sequence). CDR3 sequence (DNA): TGTGCCTGGAGAGGACTAGCGGGAGGTCGCAATGAGCAGTTCTTC. This codes for CAWRGLAGGRNEQFF.

The genes are TRBV6-1 and TRBJ1-5; D perhaps matches TRBD1 (5 bases). Per germline, CDR1 MNHNS and CDR2 SASEGT. The CDR3 consists of 15 residues. Trimming shortened V by 0 bases and J by 9 bases, and 15 bases separated the two germline ends. The CDR3 here is CASSEAGTDIGPQHF. The CDR3 DNA sequence: TGTGCCAGCAGTGAAGCAGGGACGGACATTGGGCCCCAGCATTTT.

The gene calls are TRBV7-2 and TRBJ2-3, with 11 bases lining up with TRBD2. V shed 3 bases, J shed 2 bases, and the junction held 4 bases outside the gene matches. Germline CDR1 reads SGHTA; CDR2 reads FQGNSA. The CDR3 contains 16 residues. CDR3 coding DNA: TGTGCCAGCAGCTTCCCGGGACTAGCGGTCACAGATACGCAGTATTTT. Translating gives CASSFPGLAVTDTQYF.

This chain's CDR3 is CSVEFRDVFSGANVLTF. In nucleotides, the CDR3 is TGCAGCGTTGAATTCCGGGATGTCTTTTCTGGGGCCAACGTCCTGACTTTC. The J gene is TRBJ2-6, the V gene TRBV29-1; the D gene is possibly TRBD2 (5 bases). V lost 2 bases and J 1 base, leaving 15 bases between the germline ends. From germline, CDR1 is SQVTM and CDR2 ANQGSEA. The CDR3 has 17 amino acids.

The gene calls are TRBV11-2 and TRBJ1-1; weak D call: TRBD1 (6 bases). CDR3 size: 16 residues. The germline V gene encodes CDR1 SGHAT and CDR2 FQNNGV. With 8 bases removed from V and 1 base from J, the gap between germline ends came to 20 bases. CDR3: CASSLEGGLRNTEAFF. CDR3 coding DNA: TGTGCCAGCTCCCTAGAAGGGGGGCTAAGGAACACTGAAGCTTTCTTT.

J is TRBJ1-5 and V is TRBV27, with 7 bases lining up with TRBD1. Germline CDR1 and CDR2: MNHEY and SMNVEV (reference sequence). CDR3 size: 15 residues. Trimming at V came to 6 bases and at J to 0 bases, leaving 5 bases not matched to a gene. CDR3 coding DNA: TGTGCCAGCAGGGCTACAGGGGTTAGCAATCAGCCCCAGCATTTT. Protein sequence: CASRATGVSNQPQHF.